The next 21 T cell receptor beta chains were all read from a single sample in a study of spatial heterogeneity in lung cancer. TCRdb reprocessed the 5' RACE reads with MiXCR, giving one entry per CDR3 protein. Among around 10,000 distinct CDR3 sequences listed, around 4.2% were seen once. Time point noted: blood taken at disease recurrence. Sequencing of whole RNA from tumor, nontumor lung or frozen PBMC involved no sorting. The source was PBMCs, collected at recurrence. The receptor set was obtained from a female donor with early-stage non-small cell lung cancer.

Judged by abundance, this clonotype is medium-sized. This beta chain slipped into a library made for alpha chains as a stray read, so its size is not meaningful. This chain joins TRBV29-1 and TRBJ2-3; D remains unclear. The V gene's germline CDR1 is SQVTM and CDR2 ANQGSEA. This CDR3 has 13 residues. Trimming pared 2 bases from V and 0 bases from J, leaving 6 bases between. CDR3 sequence reads: CSVEIPSTDTQYF. The CDR3 nucleotides are TGCAGCGTTGAAATACCTAGCACAGATACGCAGTATTTT.

This clonotype was seen many times. This beta chain was picked up by a library intended for alpha chains and is off target, so its count carries little meaning. The chain combines TRBV6-5 with TRBJ1-1; unclear D gene. The germline V gene encodes CDR1 MNHEY and CDR2 SVGAGI. This CDR3 spans 15 amino acids. V was shortened by 1 base and J by 6 bases, with 15 bases between the two germline ends. The CDR3 DNA is TGTGCCAGCAGTTACTTTGCCTCAGGAGGCGCTGAAGCTTTCTTT. It codes for CASSYFASGGAEAFF.

This clonotype was seen ten or more times. The library was prepared for alpha chains; this beta chain is a stray read, so its frequency means little. The rearrangement uses TRBV7-9 and TRBJ2-6; 9 bases are shared with TRBD1. The ends lost 7 bases at V and 2 bases at J; junction bases unmatched: 12. The CDR3 covers 18 residues. CDR1 and CDR2 (germline): SEHNR, FQNEAQ (reference sequence). In DNA form, the CDR3 reads TGTGCCAGCACCCCTCCCGGGACAGGGTATACTGGGGCCAACGTCCTGACTTTC. This sequence encodes CASTPPGTGYTGANVLTF.

This clonotype was counted ten times or more. This beta chain lies outside the target of a library built for alpha chains; its clone size means little. CDR3 sequence reads: CSAGTSNTGELFF. CDR3 nucleotide sequence: TGCAGTGCTGGTACATCGAACACCGGGGAGCTGTTTTTT. The V call is TRBV20-1, the J call TRBJ2-2; D remains ambiguous. Trimming removed 5 bases at V and 0 bases at J, with 7 bases between. This CDR3 has 13 amino acids. Germline V gene sequence: CDR1 DFQATT, CDR2 SNEGSKA (reference sequence).

This clonotype was counted ten times or more. The library was built for alpha chains, so this beta chain is an off-target read and its size means little. The rearrangement uses TRBV6-4 and TRBJ2-3; D is unclear. Germline V gene data show CDR1 as MRHNA and CDR2 as SNTAGT. Trimming removed 5 bases from V and 3 bases from J, with 9 bases in between. This CDR3 is 13 amino acids long. CDR3 sequence (DNA): TGTGCCAGCAGTCGAGAAACTACAGATACGCAGTATTTT. Translation: CASSRETTDTQYF.

This clonotype was seen ten or more times. This beta chain turned up in a library designed for alpha chains; as an off-target read, its abundance says little. The V and J genes are TRBV11-2 and TRBJ2-7; D may correspond to TRBD1 or TRBD2 (6 bases each). V lost 2 bases to trimming and J lost 0 bases, with 23 bases between them. Germline values: CDR1 SGHAT, CDR2 FQNNGV. This CDR3 spans 19 amino acids. The CDR3 here is CASSLTPNWGATLSYEQYF. The CDR3 nucleotides read TGTGCCAGCAGCTTAACCCCAAATTGGGGGGCGACCCTCTCCTACGAGCAGTACTTC.

This clonotype showed up just a few times. This beta chain lies outside the target of a library built for alpha chains; its clone size means little. The rearrangement uses TRBV20-1 and TRBJ2-5; 7 bases are shared with TRBD1. J lost 1 base, V lost 1 base, and 9 bases had no gene match. Germline lookup yields CDR1 DFQATT and CDR2 SNEGSKA (reference sequence). The CDR3 sequence is 16 residues long. In DNA, the CDR3 is TGCAGTGCTAGAGCTGGGAGACAGGGACCCCAAGAGACCCAGTACTTC. As protein: CSARAGRQGPQETQYF.

This clonotype was recorded at least ten times. With the library built for alpha chains, this beta chain is off target and its frequency is not meaningful. The rearrangement uses TRBV4-3 and TRBJ1-6; D gene ambiguous. The V gene lost 1 base and the J gene lost 4 bases, with 8 bases spanning the gap. The CDR3 has 15 amino acids. CDR1 LGHNA and CDR2 YSLEER come from the germline V gene. The CDR3 loop reads CASSQGLGYNSPLHF. The DNA of the CDR3 is TGCGCCAGCAGCCAAGGGCTGGGGTATAATTCACCCCTCCACTTT.

By sample fraction, this clonotype is medium-sized. A junction boundary mismatches the germline segment, possibly from a read error. This beta chain is an off-target read within a library intended for alpha chains, so its frequency means little. The chain combines TRBV15 with TRBJ2-2; 7 bases map to TRBD1. This CDR3 is built from 16 residues. The germline V gene encodes CDR1 LNHNV and CDR2 YYDKDF (reference sequence). The CDR3 region is CATSGEEQGWTGELFF. The CDR3 DNA reads TGTGCCACCAGCGGAGAGGAACAGGGGTGGACCGGGGAGCTGTTTTTT.

This clonotype was seen many times. This beta chain is a stray read from a library made for alpha chains; its abundance is not meaningful. The chain employs TRBV5-1 and TRBJ2-5; D remains ambiguous. Trimming stripped 4 bases from V and 3 bases from J, with 13 bases between. CDR1 is SGHRS and CDR2 is YFSETQ in the germline V gene. The CDR3 loop spans 14 amino acids. The CDR3 sequence is CASSRKDQEETQYF. DNA of the CDR3: TGCGCCAGCAGCCGAAAGGACCAGGAAGAGACCCAGTACTTC.

Judged by abundance, this clonotype is medium-sized (0.01 to 0.1%). With the library built for alpha chains, this beta chain is off target and its frequency is not meaningful. CDR3 loop: CASSPGNEQFF. CDR3 nucleotide sequence: TGCGCCAGCAGCCCCGGCAATGAGCAGTTCTTC. The rearrangement joins TRBV5-1 to TRBJ2-1, with unresolved D. The CDR3 runs to 11 residues. V lost 4 bases, J lost 6 bases, and 5 bases lay in between. Per germline, CDR1 SGHRS and CDR2 YFSETQ.

The sample holds many counts of this clonotype. The library was designed around alpha chains, so this beta chain is a stray read whose abundance carries little weight. V usage is TRBV3-1 and J usage is TRBJ2-6, with 10 bases that match TRBD2. Trimming removed 4 bases from V and 0 bases from J; junction bases left unmatched: 6. Germline V gene sequence: CDR1 LGHDT, CDR2 YNNKEL (reference sequence). This CDR3 spans 18 amino acids. The CDR3 is CASSPRLAGDSGANVLTF. Written as DNA, the CDR3 is TGTGCCAGCAGCCCCAGACTAGCGGGTGACTCTGGGGCCAACGTCCTGACTTTC.

This clonotype is labeled as large. This beta chain turned up in a library designed for alpha chains; as an off-target read, its abundance says little. V and J are TRBV7-9 and TRBJ2-7; 9 nucleotides align to TRBD1. Germline CDR1 and CDR2: SEHNR and FQNEAQ (reference sequence). The CDR3 loop spans 15 amino acids. With 5 bases clipped from V and 4 bases from J, the junction kept 9 bases outside the gene matches. CDR3 coding DNA: TGTGCCAGCAGCCTAACCGGGACAGGGCCTTACGAGCAGTACTTC. Its translation: CASSLTGTGPYEQYF.

Details on this clonotype: This beta chain lies outside the target of a library built for alpha chains; its clone size means little. The rearrangement links TRBV5-1 to TRBJ2-5, with 13 bases lining up with TRBD2. Trimming at V came to 4 bases and at J to 3 bases, leaving 3 bases not matched to a gene. Germline V gives CDR1 SGHRS, CDR2 YFSETQ. The CDR3 contains 15 residues. CDR3 sequence: CASSTGLAGEETQYF. The CDR3 coding sequence is TGCGCCAGCAGCACCGGACTAGCGGGGGAAGAGACCCAGTACTTC.

On this clonotype: Since it is a stray read in a library aimed at alpha chains, this beta chain has a size that is not meaningful. V gene TRBV25-1 combines with J gene TRBJ2-7, with 7 bases identical to TRBD1. Germline V gene data show CDR1 as MGHDK and CDR2 as SYGVNS. This CDR3 spans 13 amino acids. V trimming: 9 bases; J trimming: 2 bases; junction bases outside the gene matches: 7. CDR3: CASSPGTAYEQYF. CDR3 DNA sequence: TGTGCCAGTTCCCCCGGGACAGCCTACGAGCAGTACTTC.

This clonotype was seen at least ten times. The library was built for alpha chains, so this beta chain is an off-target read and its size means little. The chain uses TRBV7-9 and TRBJ1-5; D possibly corresponds to TRBD1 (6 bases). The CDR3 has 16 amino acids. In germline, CDR1 is SEHNR, CDR2 FQNEAQ (reference sequence). Trimming removed 5 bases at V and 2 bases at J, with 16 bases between. In DNA, the CDR3 is TGTGCCAGCAGCCCGGGACATTATGGGCGCAATCAGCCCCAGCATTTT. Its translation: CASSPGHYGRNQPQHF.

This clonotype is labeled medium-sized. As an off-target read in a library built for alpha chains, this beta chain has a frequency of little significance. V is TRBV9 and J is TRBJ2-2, with a tentative D call TRBD1 (5 bases). Germline V gives CDR1 SGDLS, CDR2 YYNGEE. The CDR3 is 12 amino acids. Trimming cost V 1 base and J 10 bases, with 8 bases left between them. The CDR3 DNA reads TGTGCCAGCAGCGTACAGGGATCGGAGCTGTTTTTT. This translates into CASSVQGSELFF.

This clonotype was detected many times. For a library built for alpha chains, this beta chain is a stray read; little rests on its size. The rearrangement joins TRBV12-3 or TRBV12-4 to TRBJ2-3; 11 positions match TRBD2. The CDR3 totals 15 residues. Unmatched junction bases numbered 6, after V lost 5 bases and J lost 5 bases. The DNA of the CDR3 is TGTGCCAGCAGTCCCGGGACTAGCGGAGGAGATACGCAGTATTTT. Amino acid sequence: CASSPGTSGGDTQYF.

This clonotype came up many times. Being off target in a library aimed at alpha chains, this beta chain has a size of little meaning. The genes are TRBV5-6 and TRBJ2-5; 9 bases agree with TRBD2. CDR3 length equals 17 residues. V gave up 2 bases and J gave up 0 bases; unmatched junction bases: 8. The germline V gene has CDR1 SGHDT and CDR2 YYEEEE. The CDR3 protein is CASSFLSSGEYQETQYF. In nucleotides, the CDR3 is TGTGCCAGCAGCTTTCTATCTAGCGGGGAATACCAAGAGACCCAGTACTTC.

This clonotype was picked up many times. This beta chain is an off-target read within a library intended for alpha chains, so its frequency means little. The rearrangement links TRBV28 to TRBJ2-5; the match to TRBD1 covers 8 bases. Germline V CDR1 and CDR2: MDHEN, SYDVKM. V gave up 5 bases and J gave up 2 bases; unmatched junction bases: 10. The CDR3 is 16 residues long. In DNA, the CDR3 is TGTGCCAGCAGTGCCGCAGGGGGCCCCCCACAAGAGACCCAGTACTTC. Translation gives CASSAAGGPPQETQYF.

This clonotype was detected ten times or more. Found in a library prepared for alpha chains, this beta chain is an off-target read, and its abundance has little meaning. The CDR3 coding sequence is TGTGCCAGCAGCCCAGCCTGGGGTCAGAGACAAGACGGGACCCAGTACTTC. Its translation is CASSPAWGQRQDGTQYF. The chain recombines TRBV7-2 with TRBJ2-5; D unresolved. From germline, CDR1 is SGHTA and CDR2 FQGNSA. The V end was cut by 5 bases, the J end by 7 bases, with 26 bases between. The CDR3 sequence is 17 residues long.